Presented here are 28 T cell receptor beta chains from one specimen sequenced in a study of hypomethylating agent response in myelodysplastic syndrome (dated by TCRdb to about 2021). Libraries came from the immunoSEQ multiplex PCR assay. Held by TCRdb, this immuneACCESS table contains in-frame sequences only and omits some clones. Under half of the omission traces to an unresolved V gene where checked; the cause of the rest is unknown. The sample table holds 2,000 to 2,500 clones, of which approximately 81% were seen once. Clones ranked in the top ten supply roughly 28% of the sample. The sample was bone marrow, taken before or after starting hypomethylating agent treatment for myelodysplastic syndrome (not recorded which). The origin of the receptors is a human donor with myelodysplastic syndrome.

J is TRBJ1-2 and V is TRBV4-3; D is uncertain. The V and J ends lost 1 base and 8 bases respectively, with 17 bases between them. This CDR3 region has 15 residues. Per germline, CDR1 LGHNA and CDR2 YSLEER. This chain's CDR3 is CASSQGTFPMLGYTF. DNA of the CDR3: TGCGCCAGCAGCCAAGGGACTTTTCCTATGTTGGGCTACACCTTC.

The chain joins TRBV27 to TRBJ2-1, with 12 bases aligning to TRBD2. The CDR3 has 16 residues. With V trimmed by 2 bases and J by 8 bases, 7 bases remained unmatched. Germline loops: CDR1 MNHEY, CDR2 SMNVEV (reference sequence). Here the CDR3 reads CASSLPRLAGDHEQFF. The CDR3 DNA is TGTGCCAGCAGTTTACCCAGACTAGCGGGAGACCATGAGCAGTTCTTC.

The rearrangement joins TRBV6-4 to TRBJ2-3, with 7 bases aligning to TRBD2. The V segment lost 3 bases and the J segment 1 base; nucleotides outside the gene matches: 7. The CDR3 is 16 amino acids. The germline CDR1 and CDR2 sequences are MRHNA and SNTAGT. CDR3 sequence: CASSEVGAGGTDTQYF. The CDR3 DNA reads as TGTGCCAGCAGTGAGGTCGGCGCGGGAGGCACAGATACGCAGTATTTT.

The table lists this clone with a count of one. The rearrangement links TRBV11-3 to TRBJ2-4; maybe TRBD2 (7 bases). CDR3 length: 15 residues. Germline loops: CDR1 SGHNT, CDR2 YENEEA. The ends were cut back, 0 bases at V and 7 bases at J, with 13 bases in the middle. The CDR3 spells CASSLEAGRGNIQYF. CDR3 bases: TGTGCCAGCAGCTTAGAGGCGGGGAGGGGGAACATTCAGTACTTC. The full variable domain, in which reference TRBV11-3 and TRBJ2-4 provide the parts outside the CDR3, is EAGVVQSPRYKIIEKKQPVAFWCNPISGHNTLYWYLQNLGQGPELLIRYENEEAVDDSQLPKDRFSAERLKGVDSTLKIQPAELGDSAVYLCASSLEAGRGNIQYFGAGTRLSVL.

The chain is built from TRBV19 and TRBJ1-1; TRBD1 might be the D (5 bases). From germline, CDR1 is LNHDA and CDR2 SQIVND (reference sequence). The CDR3 runs 15 residues. V gave up 6 bases and J gave up 3 bases, with 17 bases separating them. CDR3 nucleotides: TGTGCCAGTAGCCGGGGCGCATTGTCGGACACTGAAGCTTTCTTT. It is translated as CASSRGALSDTEAFF. Together with reference TRBV19 and TRBJ1-1, the CDR3 gives the full variable domain: DGGITQSPKYLFRKEGQNVTLSCEQNLNHDAMYWYRQDPGQGLRLIYYSQIVNDFQKGDIAEGYSVSREKKESFPLTVTSAQKNPTAFYLCASSRGALSDTEAFFGQGTRLTVV.

The chain employs TRBV5-1 and TRBJ2-7, with D possibly matching TRBD1 (7 bases). Between the trimmed V and J ends, which lost 0 bases and 3 bases, there was a span of 10 bases. Germline V gene lookup returns CDR1 SGHRS and CDR2 YFSETQ. The CDR3 runs to 14 residues. CDR3 region: CASSLGQGLYEQYF. For the CDR3, the DNA is TGCGCCAGCAGCTTGGGACAGGGACTCTACGAGCAGTACTTC.

This clone has just a few counts. J is TRBJ2-7 and V is TRBV27; D gene ambiguous. Germline V CDR1 and CDR2: MNHEY, SMNVEV (reference sequence). Trimming stripped 5 bases from V and 0 bases from J, with 5 bases between. CDR3 length equals 12 residues. CDR3 in DNA: TGTGCCAGCAGTACCAGCTCCTACGAGCAGTACTTC. This codes for CASSTSSYEQYF.

DNA of the CDR3: TGTGCCAGTAGTATAGGAGGGTCTGGAAACACCATATATTTT. Its translation: CASSIGGSGNTIYF. The chain uses TRBV19 and TRBJ1-3; D is unclear. Trimming took 1 base from V and 1 from J, leaving 5 bases between them. The CDR3 consists of 14 residues. Germline CDR1 and CDR2: LNHDA and SQIVND (reference sequence).

V usage is TRBV27 and J usage is TRBJ2-7, with 13 bases that match TRBD2. The CDR3 is 14 amino acids. The ends lost 2 bases at V and 6 bases at J; junction bases unmatched: 1. Germline V CDR1 and CDR2: MNHEY, SMNVEV (reference sequence). CDR3 loop: CASSLGTSGTEQYF. The CDR3 DNA is TGTGCCAGCAGTTTAGGGACTAGCGGGACCGAGCAGTACTTC.

The rearrangement uses TRBV7-2 and TRBJ2-6, with a possible D match to TRBD2 (5 bases). V was shortened by 5 bases and J by 1 base, with 9 bases between the two germline ends. The V gene's germline CDR1 is SGHTA and CDR2 FQGNSA. CDR3 length equals 15 residues. The CDR3 DNA reads TGTGCCAGCAGCCTTAAGCGGTCTGGGGCCAACGTCCTGACTTTC. It codes for CASSLKRSGANVLTF.

V usage is TRBV29-1 and J usage is TRBJ2-5; D could derive from TRBD1 or TRBD2 (5 bases each). The J call is doubtful: the DNA matches TRBJ2-7 better. Looked up from germline, CDR1 is SQVTM and CDR2 is ANQGSEA. This CDR3 has 14 amino acids. The DNA of the CDR3 is TGCAGCGTTGGCTTCGGGACGTTTACCTACGAGCAGTACTTC. It encodes CSVGFGTFTYEQYF.

This chain joins TRBV2 and TRBJ2-1, with 7 nucleotides matching TRBD2. The J segment lost 12 bases and the V segment lost 10 bases, leaving 12 bases of the junction unmatched. The CDR3 contains 12 residues. The germline gives CDR1 SNHLY, CDR2 FYNNEI. For the CDR3, the DNA is TGTGCCACACAGTCAACTGGGGGGGGGCAGTTCTTC. Protein sequence: CATQSTGGGQFF.

This rearrangement joins TRBV28 to TRBJ2-1, with TRBD2 identical over 7 bases. The V gene end was trimmed by 5 bases and the J gene end by 0 bases; junction bases not matched to a gene: 4. This CDR3 is 15 amino acids long. Germline CDR1 MDHEN, CDR2 SYDVKM. The CDR3 spells CASSESGNSYNEQFF. DNA for the CDR3: TGTGCCAGCAGTGAAAGCGGGAACTCCTACAATGAGCAGTTCTTC.

The chain recombines TRBV7-2 with TRBJ1-1; D might be TRBD1 (5 bases). In germline, CDR1 is SGHTA, CDR2 FQGNSA. The CDR3 runs 14 residues. Trimming removed 4 bases from V and 3 bases from J, with 12 bases in between. The CDR3 is CASSSRGADTEAFF. The CDR3 bases are TGTGCCAGCAGCTCCCGGGGCGCCGACACTGAAGCTTTCTTT.

This rearrangement joins TRBV5-1 to TRBJ2-5; D is unclear. Gene TRBJ2-7 matches the end of the DNA better, so the J call may be wrong. The length of the CDR3 is 13 residues. Germline lookup yields CDR1 SGHRS and CDR2 YFSETQ. The CDR3: CASSLGELYEQYF. The CDR3 bases are TGCGCCAGCAGCTTGGGAGAGTTATACGAGCAGTACTTC.

The chain is built from TRBV6-4 and TRBJ2-3; 11 nucleotides align to TRBD2. Per germline, CDR1 MRHNA and CDR2 SNTAGT. V lost 2 bases and J lost 7; bases outside the gene matches: 2. This CDR3 has 14 residues. The CDR3 is CASSDTSGSNTQYF. CDR3 sequence (DNA): TGTGCCAGCAGTGACACTAGCGGGAGTAATACGCAGTATTTT.

The V call is TRBV29-1, the J call TRBJ2-7; 10 nucleotides align to TRBD1. The CDR3 totals 13 residues. The germline CDR1 and CDR2 sequences are SQVTM and ANQGSEA. V lost 4 bases to trimming and J lost 7 bases; unmatched junction nucleotides: 7. The CDR3 loop is CSVGGTGVLEQYF. CDR3 sequence (DNA): TGCAGCGTTGGAGGGACAGGGGTTTTGGAGCAGTACTTC.

The rearrangement links TRBV6-5 to TRBJ2-7; D ambiguous. The CDR3 length is 12 residues. Trimming took off 6 bases at V and 2 bases at J, with 8 bases between the two ends. Per the germline V gene, CDR1 is MNHEY and CDR2 is SVGAGI. The CDR3 bases are TGTGCCAGCAGGAATCCCCCCTACGAGCAGTACTTC. Protein product: CASRNPPYEQYF.

There are a few counts of this clone. This sequence joins TRBV7-3 and TRBJ2-1; D unclear. This CDR3 spans 13 amino acids. The germline V gene has CDR1 SGHTA and CDR2 FQGTGA. V lost 1 base to trimming and J lost 7 bases, with 8 bases between them. The CDR3 bases are TGTGCCAGCAGCTTAAGCCTTTCGAATGAGCAGTTCTTC. Encoded protein: CASSLSLSNEQFF.

The chain recombines TRBV27 with TRBJ1-5; possible D gene TRBD1, 6 bases. CDR1 and CDR2 (germline): MNHEY, SMNVEV (reference sequence). V lost 5 bases and J 9 bases, leaving 14 bases between the germline ends. The CDR3 consists of 13 residues. Written as DNA, the CDR3 is TGTGCCAGCAGTATAGGGGGGACTACGCCCCAGCATTTT. Translating it yields CASSIGGTTPQHF.

This chain uses TRBV7-2 with TRBJ2-7; possibly TRBD2 for D (6 bases). The CDR3 length is 15 residues. V was clipped by 1 base and J by 5 bases, with 15 bases between them. Looked up from germline, CDR1 is SGHTA and CDR2 is FQGNSA. The CDR3 sequence: CASSLVGEDLNEQYF. The CDR3 region has the DNA TGTGCCAGCAGCTTAGTAGGGGAGGACTTAAACGAGCAGTACTTC. The full variable domain, its missing parts supplied by reference TRBV7-2 and TRBJ2-7, is GAGVSQSPSNKVTEKGKDVELRCDPISGHTALYWYRQSLGQGLEFLIYFQGNSAPDKSGLPSDRFSAERTGGSVSTLTIQRTQQEDSAVYLCASSLVGEDLNEQYFGPGTRLTVT.

The J gene is TRBJ2-7, the V gene TRBV29-1, with D tentatively TRBD1 (7 bases). Trimming pared 2 bases from V and 2 bases from J, leaving 22 bases between. The CDR3 runs 17 residues. Germline CDR1 and CDR2: SQVTM and ANQGSEA. The CDR3 nucleotides are TGCAGCGTTGAAATGGGGGGATCGACAGGGAAGCCCTACGAGCAGTACTTC. It specifies CSVEMGGSTGKPYEQYF.

The rearrangement joins TRBV5-1 to TRBJ2-5, with TRBD2 matching 12 bases. CDR1 and CDR2 from the germline V gene are SGHRS and YFSETQ. The trim removed 4 bases at V and 4 bases at J, leaving 5 bases unmatched. The CDR3 spans 15 residues. In DNA, the CDR3 is TGCGCCAGCAGCCGGCAGACTAGCGGGAGAGAGACCCAGTACTTC. Translating gives CASSRQTSGRETQYF.

The genes are TRBV2 and TRBJ2-7; D possibly uses TRBD1 or TRBD2 (5 bases each). V gave up 11 bases and J gave up 0 bases, with 14 bases separating them. This CDR3 is 13 amino acids long. Germline V lookup: CDR1 SNHLY, CDR2 FYNNEI. The CDR3 is CACRDGSSYEQYF. As DNA, the CDR3 is TGTGCCTGCCGGGACGGGTCCTCCTACGAGCAGTACTTC.

This sequence joins TRBV7-9 and TRBJ2-7; D not resolved. The CDR3 is 14 residues long. The V gene lost 5 bases and the J gene lost 5 bases, with 16 bases spanning the gap. Germline lookup yields CDR1 SEHNR and CDR2 FQNEAQ (reference sequence). CDR3: CASSLMTTVDEQYF. For the CDR3, the DNA is TGTGCCAGCAGCCTCATGACCACAGTCGACGAGCAGTACTTC.

This clone was seen a single time. CDR3 coding DNA: TGTGCCAGCAGCTTAGCGCTTAGGAGAGCGGCCGAGGGTGAGCAGTTCTTC. This translates into CASSLALRRAAEGEQFF. V usage is TRBV7-9 and J usage is TRBJ2-1; perhaps TRBD2 as D (5 bases). V was pared by 0 bases and J by 9 bases, with 21 bases between. The CDR3 is 17 residues long. Germline V CDR1 and CDR2: SEHNR, FQNEAQ (reference sequence).

The chain recombines TRBV4-3 with TRBJ2-3; D not certain. The V gene lost 5 bases and the J gene lost 12 bases, with 9 bases spanning the gap. Per the germline V gene, CDR1 is LGHNA and CDR2 is YSLEER. The CDR3 spans 10 residues. The DNA of the CDR3 is TGCGCCAGCAGCTCCCCCCCACAGTATTTT. Translation gives CASSSPPQYF.

V and J are TRBV4-1 and TRBJ1-1, with a possible D match to TRBD1 (5 bases). The CDR3 consists of 15 residues. Trimming took off 2 bases at V and 3 bases at J, with 13 bases between the two ends. Germline CDR1 and CDR2: MGHRA and YSYEKL. CDR3 amino acids: CASSQSPGDDTEAFF. DNA for the CDR3: TGCGCCAGCAGCCAAAGCCCGGGGGATGACACTGAAGCTTTCTTT.